The 7 T cell receptor beta chains listed next were all sequenced from one sample in a study of human thymus T cells. Clones were read by immunoSEQ multiplex PCR, and TCRdb kept only the in-frame ones, dropping some. The sample yields 40,000 to 45,000 clones, approximately 95% seen once. The sample comprised blood. The receptor set was obtained from a boy in the first two years of life with a congenital heart defect but otherwise immunologically healthy.

The chain carries TRBV4-1 and TRBJ1-3; D gene uncertain. Germline CDR1 reads MGHRA; CDR2 reads YSYEKL. The CDR3 consists of 16 residues. Trimming shortened V by 1 base and J by 2 bases, and 12 bases separated the two germline ends. CDR3 DNA sequence: TGCGCCAGCAGCCAAGTGCGACCCATGGCTGGAAACACCATATATTTT. Translated, it gives CASSQVRPMAGNTIYF.

This chain connects TRBV9 to TRBJ2-7, with 8 bases identical to TRBD1. From germline, CDR1 is SGDLS and CDR2 YYNGEE. CDR3 size: 13 residues. V lost 4 bases to trimming and J lost 3 bases; unmatched junction nucleotides: 3. The chain's CDR3 is CASSPGQGYEQYF. The DNA for the CDR3 is TGTGCCAGCAGCCCCGGACAGGGCTACGAGCAGTACTTC.

J is TRBJ1-2 and V is TRBV4-1; D remains unclear. V dropped 3 bases and J dropped 4 bases, with 21 bases sitting between them. This CDR3 is 17 amino acids long. Germline loops: CDR1 MGHRA, CDR2 YSYEKL. The CDR3 DNA is TGCGCCAGCAGCCAGGATATATTGACTACTCGGGGCTATGGCTACACCTTC. Encoded protein: CASSQDILTTRGYGYTF.

Turning to this clone: At one of its ends the junction is not consistent with the germline gene, which may arise from a read error. This chain uses TRBV12-5 with TRBJ2-7; the D is unclear. The CDR3 is made up of 12 amino acids. CDR1 is LGHNT and CDR2 is FRNRAP in the germline V gene. CDR3 loop: CASGFVSSEQYF. In DNA, the CDR3 is TGTGCTAGTGGTTTCGTATCCTCCGAGCAGTACTTC.

The chain couples TRBV18 to TRBJ2-1; D is unresolved. The CDR3 has 14 residues. Germline assignment: CDR1 KGHSH and CDR2 LQKENI. Trimming shortened V by 6 bases and J by 4 bases, and 13 bases separated the two germline ends. The CDR3 protein is CASSTTGPYNEQFF. CDR3 DNA sequence: TGTGCCAGCTCCACCACGGGCCCTTACAATGAGCAGTTCTTC.

J is TRBJ1-1 and V is TRBV19; no clear D gene. This CDR3 comprises 16 residues. Germline V gives CDR1 LNHDA, CDR2 SQIVND (reference sequence). The V end lost 1 base, the J end lost 3 bases, and 15 bases lay between the germline ends. The DNA of the CDR3 is TGTGCCAGTAGTATAGCGGAGGGTTGGGCTGACACTGAAGCTTTCTTT. It translates to CASSIAEGWADTEAFF.

The rearrangement links TRBV7-9 to TRBJ2-3; D tentatively fits TRBD1 or TRBD2 (5 bases each). Germline CDR1 SEHNR, CDR2 FQNEAQ (reference sequence). Trimming left V 3 bases short and J 4 bases short, with 26 bases between. The CDR3 loop spans 19 amino acids. CDR3 coding DNA: TGTGCCAGCAGCTTTGGGGGAGAGGGGCTAGAAGCGGTGGCAGATACGCAGTATTTT. Translation: CASSFGGEGLEAVADTQYF.